Listed here are 15 T cell receptor beta chains from one sample, sequenced in a study of blood T cell repertoires in COVID-19. This table comes from immunoSEQ multiplex PCR, and its TCRdb copy is limited to in-frame clones, with some not included. The table lists around 70,000 clones, under 95% of them singletons. The sequencing input was peripheral blood. These receptors came from a man aged 50 to 60 with acute or convalescent COVID-19.

This chain joins TRBV7-3 and TRBJ2-6; TRBD1 might be the D (6 bases). CDR3 length: 15 residues. Germline CDR1 and CDR2: SGHTA and FQGTGA. V was trimmed by 2 bases and J by 4 bases, leaving 9 bases between them. This CDR3 reads CASSLARGGANVLTF. Here the CDR3 DNA reads TGTGCCAGCAGCTTAGCCAGGGGAGGGGCCAACGTCCTGACTTTC. The full variable domain, rest sourced from reference TRBV7-3 and TRBJ2-6, is GAGVSQTPSNKVTEKGKYVELRCDPISGHTALYWYRQSLGQGPEFLIYFQGTGAADDSGLPNDRFFAVRPEGSVSTLKIQRTERGDSAVYLCASSLARGGANVLTFGAGSRLTVL.

This clone has more than one count but fewer than ten. The rearrangement joins TRBV3-1 (or the pseudogene TRBV3-2) to TRBJ2-7; D possibly corresponds to TRBD1 (6 bases). The CDR3 loop spans 12 amino acids. V lost 3 bases and J 6 bases, leaving 9 bases between the germline ends. Looked up from germline, CDR1 is LGHDT and CDR2 is YNNKEL (reference sequence). Written as DNA, the CDR3 is TGTGCCAGCAGCCACCACAGGGCCGAGCAGTACGTC. Protein sequence: CASSHHRAEQYV.

The chain uses TRBV24-1 and TRBJ2-1; 9 positions agree with TRBD2. This CDR3 is 16 amino acids long. J gave up 1 base and V 10 bases, and 10 bases lay outside the gene matches. CDR1 is KGHDR, CDR2 SFDVKD, per germline. This CDR3 reads CATMGLAGLSYNEQFF. The CDR3 coding sequence is TGTGCCACTATGGGACTAGCTGGGTTGTCCTACAATGAGCAGTTCTTC.

This rearrangement joins TRBV3-1 (or the pseudogene TRBV3-2) to TRBJ2-3; the match to TRBD2 covers 11 bases. This CDR3 is built from 16 residues. Germline assignment: CDR1 LGHDT and CDR2 YNNKEL (reference sequence). After removal of 3 bases from V and 5 bases from J, the junction contained 7 bases not matched to a gene. The CDR3 DNA sequence: TGTGCCAGCAGCCAGATTAGCGGGGGGGCCGTAGATACGCAGTATTTT. It specifies CASSQISGGAVDTQYF.

V gene TRBV6-5 combines with J gene TRBJ1-1; 10 bases are a match to TRBD1. V dropped 7 bases and J dropped 5; count of bases not matched to a gene: 10. The CDR3 contains 15 residues. Germline loops: CDR1 MNHEY, CDR2 SVGAGI. CDR3 in amino acids: CASNLWTGGSTEAFF. Written as DNA, the CDR3 is TGTGCCAGCAATCTTTGGACAGGGGGGTCGACTGAAGCTTTCTTT.

This chain uses TRBV28 with TRBJ1-1, with D unclear. The germline V gene encodes CDR1 MDHEN and CDR2 SYDVKM. The CDR3 runs 12 residues. The V and J ends lost 8 bases and 3 bases respectively, with 10 bases between them. CDR3 in amino acids: CASSGSDTEAFF. The CDR3 nucleotides are TGTGCCAGCTCAGGATCGGACACTGAAGCTTTCTTT.

This chain uses TRBV7-2 with TRBJ2-2; no reliable D call. CDR3 length: 15 residues. The germline V gene has CDR1 SGHTA and CDR2 FQGNSA. V lost 5 bases to trimming and J lost 3 bases, with 13 bases between them. CDR3 in amino acids: CASSPGNTYTGELFF. CDR3 in DNA: TGTGCCAGCAGCCCAGGAAACACCTACACCGGGGAGCTGTTTTTT.

V usage is TRBV27 and J usage is TRBJ1-2; D is unresolved. Trimming left V 4 bases short and J 6 bases short, with 12 bases between. CDR3 length: 13 residues. Germline-derived CDR1 and CDR2 are MNHEY and SMNVEV (reference sequence). CDR3 in DNA: TGTGCCAGCAGTTCGAACGAAGAGAATGGCTACACCTTC. Its translation is CASSSNEENGYTF.

The V and J genes are TRBV2 and TRBJ1-3; TRBD1 is a possible D gene (6 bases). This CDR3 region has 14 residues. Deletions cut 2 bases from V and 1 base from J, with 6 bases between. CDR1 is SNHLY, CDR2 FYNNEI, per germline. CDR3 protein: CASSETGSGNTIYF. The CDR3 DNA reads TGTGCCAGCAGTGAAACAGGGTCTGGAAACACCATATATTTT.

V usage is TRBV7-2 and J usage is TRBJ1-2; D perhaps matches TRBD1 (6 bases). CDR3 length: 14 amino acids. Germline V gene lookup returns CDR1 SGHTA and CDR2 FQGNSA. The V and J ends lost 2 bases and 4 bases respectively, with 11 bases between them. DNA for the CDR3: TGTGCCAGCAGCTTATGGTGGGGGCTCTATGGCTACACCTTC. This sequence encodes CASSLWWGLYGYTF.

This clone appeared once. The chain recombines TRBV4-3 with TRBJ1-2; maybe TRBD1 (5 bases). Per the germline V gene, CDR1 is LGHNA and CDR2 is YSLEER. Trimming took off 0 bases at V and 6 bases at J, with 11 bases between the two ends. This CDR3 comprises 14 residues. CDR3 loop: CASSQEARVHGYTF. The CDR3 DNA reads as TGCGCCAGCAGCCAAGAGGCCAGGGTACATGGCTACACCTTC.

The chain couples TRBV28 to TRBJ1-2; 9 bases are a match to TRBD1. Germline-derived CDR1 and CDR2 are MDHEN and SYDVKM. This CDR3 is 14 amino acids long. V was clipped by 6 bases and J by 3 bases; unmatched bases: 5. The CDR3 DNA sequence: TGTGCCAGCAGCGGGACAGGGAGCGACTATGGCTACACCTTC. The encoded protein is CASSGTGSDYGYTF.

This chain links TRBV19 with TRBJ1-6, with unresolved D. Germline V gene sequence: CDR1 LNHDA, CDR2 SQIVND (reference sequence). The CDR3 is 15 residues long. V was cut by 5 bases and J by 3 bases, with 11 bases left in between. DNA of the CDR3: TGTGCCAGTAGTCTTAACAGCTACTATAATTCACCCCTCCACTTT. Translating gives CASSLNSYYNSPLHF.

V gene TRBV11-2 combines with J gene TRBJ2-5; TRBD2 aligns across 16 bases. CDR1 is SGHAT, CDR2 FQNNGV, per germline. There are 17 residues in the CDR3. Trimming cost V 5 bases and J 5 bases; bases outside gene matches: 8. The CDR3 sequence: CASSEGTSGRASETQYF. The CDR3 region has the DNA TGTGCCAGCAGCGAGGGGACTAGCGGGAGGGCCTCGGAGACCCAGTACTTC.

The chain employs TRBV11-2 and TRBJ2-6, with D possibly being TRBD2 (6 bases). V shed 8 bases and J shed 12 bases, with 17 bases lying between them. The germline gives CDR1 SGHAT, CDR2 FQNNGV. CDR3 length: 13 amino acids. CDR3: CASRSSVDSVLTF. CDR3 coding DNA: TGTGCCAGCCGATCTAGCGTAGACAGCGTCCTGACTTTC.